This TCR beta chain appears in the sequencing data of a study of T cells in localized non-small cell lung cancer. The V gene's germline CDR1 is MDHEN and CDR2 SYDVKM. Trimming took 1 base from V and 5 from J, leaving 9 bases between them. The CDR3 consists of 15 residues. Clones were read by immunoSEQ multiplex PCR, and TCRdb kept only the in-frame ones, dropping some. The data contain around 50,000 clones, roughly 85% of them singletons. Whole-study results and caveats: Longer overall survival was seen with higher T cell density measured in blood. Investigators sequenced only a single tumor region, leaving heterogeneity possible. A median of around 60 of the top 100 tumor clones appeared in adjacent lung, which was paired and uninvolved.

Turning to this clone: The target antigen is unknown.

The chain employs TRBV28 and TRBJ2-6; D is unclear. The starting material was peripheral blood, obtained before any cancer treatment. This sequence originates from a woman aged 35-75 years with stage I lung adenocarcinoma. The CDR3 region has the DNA TGTGCCAGCAGTTTATCGCGGTCGAGGGCCAACGTCCTGACTTTC. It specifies CASSLSRSRANVLTF.